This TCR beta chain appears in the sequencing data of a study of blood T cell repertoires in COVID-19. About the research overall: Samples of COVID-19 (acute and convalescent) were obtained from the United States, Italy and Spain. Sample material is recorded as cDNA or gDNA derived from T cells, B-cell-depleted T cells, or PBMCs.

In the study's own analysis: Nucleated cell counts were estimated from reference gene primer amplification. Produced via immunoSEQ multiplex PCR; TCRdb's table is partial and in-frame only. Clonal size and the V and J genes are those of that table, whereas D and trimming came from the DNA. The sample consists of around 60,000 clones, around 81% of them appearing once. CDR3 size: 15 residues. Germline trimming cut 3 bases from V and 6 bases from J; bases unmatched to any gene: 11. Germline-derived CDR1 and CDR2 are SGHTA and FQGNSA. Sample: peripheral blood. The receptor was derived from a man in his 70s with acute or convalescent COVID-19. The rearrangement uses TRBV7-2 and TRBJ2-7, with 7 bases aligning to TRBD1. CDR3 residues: CASSLKGAFAREQYF. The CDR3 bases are TGTGCCAGCAGCTTGAAGGGGGCCTTTGCCCGCGAGCAGTACTTC.